This TCR beta chain came from a study of long-term antiretroviral therapy in people with HIV. Study-level results: ART was followed by higher diversity that remained below transplant donor controls.

Survey level was the resolution at which the v3.0 immunoSEQ assay ran. Sequenced by immunoSEQ multiplex PCR; TCRdb stores in-frame clones only, minus some. This table holds approximately 23,000 clones, roughly nine tenths found once. V dropped 2 bases and J dropped 4 bases, with 12 bases sitting between them. Germline V gives CDR1 KGHSH, CDR2 LQKENI. The CDR3 runs to 15 residues. Remarks on this clone: Its matching antigen is unknown.

The origin of this receptor is a man aged 40-49 years with HIV. The chain combines TRBV18 with TRBJ1-3; D is ambiguous. Source: unsorted PBMCs, taken just over 2.6 years after starting antiretroviral therapy. The CDR3 here is CASSPAWAEGNTIYF. The CDR3 DNA is TGTGCCAGCTCACCAGCCTGGGCAGAGGGAAACACCATATATTTT.